Reported below is one T cell receptor (beta chain). Its antigen remains unidentified. Division of CD4+ cells produced a CD45RA+ naive subset and a CD45RA-negative memory subset. Germline CDR1 SGHRS, CDR2 YFSETQ. V dropped 7 bases and J dropped 4; count of bases not matched to a gene: 13. The CDR3 consists of 15 residues. These data come from a study of shared clonotypes between healthy human individuals. Whole-study results and caveats: Non-shared clonotypes had lower generation probabilities than clonotypes shared by all four sorted-subset donors. With a handful of donors compared, 4.5% to 6.5% of naive CD4 clonotypes were shared.

Sequenced by immunoSEQ multiplex PCR; TCRdb stores in-frame clones only, minus some. The repertoire holds roughly 650,000 clones, with 97% as singletons. This TCR was recovered from a woman aged 30 to 39 in good health. Sequencing was performed on naive CD4+ T cells sorted from blood. Subset given: CD45RA+ positively selected. The chain couples TRBV5-1 to TRBJ1-2; 7 bases fit TRBD1. The CDR3 nucleotides are TGCGCCAGCCGCTACGGGACAGTGAGGGGCTATGGCTACACCTTC. It specifies CASRYGTVRGYGYTF.